The rows below give T cell receptor beta chains drawn from one sample of a study of T-cell memory formation after mild COVID-19. TCRdb recomputed calls from the 5' RACE reads with MiXCR, one row per CDR3 protein. This sample has just under 350,000 distinct CDR3 sequences; 10% to 15% occur once, and the top ten carry around 21%. The sequenced sample was PBMCs or a T cell subset sorted from them (not recorded which). Receptors were obtained from a man younger than 30 who had mild COVID-19 (a few samples of this study predate the infection). Cell type and time point are not known. Each CDR3 is given with its conserved first and last residue. The D gene is left open where the match is weak. Clone size appears in some rows only: once, few, many, or a class for an expanded clone.

CDR3 length,V gene,D gene,clone size,J gene,CDR3 protein,CDR3 DNA
16,TRBV18,TRBD2,NA,TRBJ2-3,CASSPTSGSITDTQYF,TGTGCCAGCTCACCGACTAGCGGGAGTATCACAGATACGCAGTATTTT
16,TRBV4-1,TRBD2,NA,TRBJ2-5,CASRRLAGALQETQYF,TGCGCCAGCAGGCGACTAGCGGGGGCCCTCCAAGAGACCCAGTACTTC
14,TRBV5-1,NA,NA,TRBJ2-7,CASSLSGRTYEQYF,TGCGCCAGCAGCTTGTCGGGACGGACCTACGAGCAGTACTTC
18,TRBV4-1,NA,NA,TRBJ1-5,CASSQEATGPSGNQPQHF,TGCGCCAGCAGCCAAGAGGCAACAGGCCCTTCGGGCAATCAGCCCCAGCATTTT
15,TRBV7-8,TRBD2,many,TRBJ2-1,CASSLSGISYNEQFF,TGTGCCAGCAGCTTAAGCGGGATCTCCTACAATGAGCAGTTCTTC
16,TRBV6-2/TRBV6-3,TRBD2,many,TRBJ2-1,CASSYYGGALYNEQFF,TGTGCCAGCAGTTACTACGGGGGGGCTCTCTACAATGAGCAGTTCTTC
15,TRBV5-1,NA,few,TRBJ2-5,CASSLGLNNGETQYF,TGCGCCAGCAGCTTGGGCCTCAATAACGGAGAGACCCAGTACTTC
14,TRBV6-6,NA,NA,TRBJ1-4,CAIADRQDNEKLFF,TGTGCCATTGCCGATCGGCAGGATAATGAAAAACTGTTTTTT
11,TRBV29-1,NA,few,TRBJ2-3,CSATRGDTQYF,TGCAGCGCCACCCGGGGAGATACGCAGTATTTT
16,TRBV21-1,NA,NA,TRBJ1-5,CATDREDSNSNQPQHF,TGTGCCACCGACCGGGAAGACAGTAATAGCAATCAGCCCCAGCATTTT
15,TRBV4-1,TRBD2,many,TRBJ2-5,CASSQVQRGLETQYF,TGCGCCAGCAGCCAAGTCCAGCGGGGGCTAGAGACCCAGTACTTC
19,TRBV10-1,TRBD2,few,TRBJ2-3,CASSETAGDHKSGTDTQYF,TGCGCCAGCAGTGAAACAGCGGGGGACCACAAAAGTGGCACAGATACGCAGTATTTT
18,TRBV12-3/TRBV12-4,NA,few,TRBJ1-5,CASSQAPLLLRSNQPQHF,TGTGCCAGCAGTCAGGCCCCACTGCTCCTGCGTTCAAATCAGCCCCAGCATTTT
13,TRBV12-3/TRBV12-4,NA,NA,TRBJ2-3,CASSLRYTDTQYF,TGTGCCAGCAGTTTACGGTACACAGATACGCAGTATTTT
15,TRBV7-8,NA,NA,TRBJ2-7,CASSLAAGSSYEQYF,TGTGCCAGCAGCTTAGCTGCGGGAAGCTCCTACGAGCAGTACTTC
14,TRBV5-1,NA,many,TRBJ1-1,CASSPQGQNTEAFF,TGCGCCAGCAGCCCACAAGGACAGAACACTGAAGCTTTCTTT
16,TRBV11-2,TRBD1,NA,TRBJ2-1,CASTDWGQGALNEQFF,TGTGCCAGCACCGACTGGGGGCAGGGGGCCCTCAATGAGCAGTTCTTC
13,TRBV5-1,NA,few,TRBJ2-1,CASSPLWYNEQFF,TGCGCCAGCAGCCCGTTGTGGTACAATGAGCAGTTCTTC
15,TRBV11-2,NA,few,TRBJ2-5,CASSFAWAKQETQYF,TGTGCCAGCAGCTTTGCTTGGGCGAAACAAGAGACCCAGTACTTC
14,TRBV6-5,TRBD1,few,TRBJ1-6,CASSYTGVDSPLHF,TGTGCCAGCAGTTACACAGGGGTCGATTCACCCCTCCACTTT
16,TRBV18,NA,few,TRBJ2-5,CASSKDGNAYQETQYF,TGTGCCAGCTCAAAGGACGGCAATGCGTACCAAGAGACCCAGTACTTC
20,TRBV4-2,NA,NA,TRBJ2-3,CASSQGLGSGNLGNTDTQYF,TGTGCCAGCAGCCAAGGGCTAGGCAGCGGTAACCTCGGAAACACAGATACGCAGTATTTT
15,TRBV11-2,NA,NA,TRBJ1-1,CASSLRQSRNTEAFF,TGTGCCAGCAGCTTGCGACAGAGTAGGAACACTGAAGCTTTCTTT
16,TRBV4-2,NA,NA,TRBJ2-3,CASSQRHPSGTDTQYF,TGTGCCAGCAGCCAAAGACACCCTTCAGGGACAGATACGCAGTATTTT
14,TRBV3-1,TRBD1,once,TRBJ1-2,CASSPGSGGRGYTF,TGTGCCAGCAGCCCCGGCTCAGGGGGCCGCGGCTACACCTTC